Here is one TCR beta chain with its context. What it recognizes is unknown. The germline gene is not matched at one end of the junction; a read error may be the cause. Three rounds of nested PCR, following a modified ARM-PCR protocol, produced the TCRbeta library. TCRdb re-called the multiplex PCR reads with MiXCR, one entry per CDR3 protein. The table records about 85,000 distinct CDR3 sequences, around 59% of them present only once. In germline, CDR1 is MNHNY, CDR2 SVGAGI (reference sequence). The CDR3 has 12 residues. This entry is derived from a study of tumor and adjacent non-tumor tissue in lung cancer. About the research overall: Stage I to III disease affected roughly 10 men and roughly five women aged about 30 to 76.

Whole-study results and caveats: Shorter survival was associated with higher TCR diversity in tumors. Significantly higher TCR diversity was found in tumor than normal lung.

The template was RNA from unsorted bulk tissue. The chain has TRBV6-6 and TRBJ2-7; D unclear. The specimen sequenced was lung tumor tissue. This clonotype originated in a man between 65 and 79 years old with non-small cell lung cancer. Here the CDR3 reads CASSYRVDEQCF. CDR3 nucleotides: TGTGCCAGCAGTTACAGGGTGGACGAGCAGTGCTTC.